This T cell receptor beta chain originates from a study of CD8 T cells in ankylosing spondylitis. This clonotype has just one count. At one boundary the junction diverges from the germline segment, which might be a read error. A single record per CDR3 protein comes from TCRdb applying MiXCR to the 5' RACE reads. The sample has 150,000 to 200,000 distinct CDR3 sequences, about 20% seen once. Per the germline V gene, CDR1 is SGHRS and CDR2 is YFSETQ. The CDR3 is made up of 17 amino acids. This chain links TRBV5-1 with TRBJ2-5; 11 nucleotides align to TRBD2. The sequencing input was blood, either unsorted or a sorted T cell fraction (not recorded which). The origin of this receptor is a male donor aged 5 to 29 with ankylosing spondylitis or in good health (not recorded which). The CDR3 nucleotides are TGCGCGAGCAGCCTAAGGGCGCTAGCGGGAGGAGGAAAGACCCAGTACTTC. Translated: CASSLRALAGGGKTQYF.